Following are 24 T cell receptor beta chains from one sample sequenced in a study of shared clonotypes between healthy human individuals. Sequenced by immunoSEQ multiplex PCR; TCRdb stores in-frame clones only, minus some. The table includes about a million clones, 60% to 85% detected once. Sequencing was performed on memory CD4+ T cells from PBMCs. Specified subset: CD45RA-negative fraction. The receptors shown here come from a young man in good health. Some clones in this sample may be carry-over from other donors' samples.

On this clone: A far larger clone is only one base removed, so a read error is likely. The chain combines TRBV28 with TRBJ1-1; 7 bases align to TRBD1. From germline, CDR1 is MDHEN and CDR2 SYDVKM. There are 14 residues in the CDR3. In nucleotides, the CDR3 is TGTGCCGGCAGGGTGGGACAGACCAACACTGAAGCTTTCTTT. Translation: CAGRVGQTNTEAFF.

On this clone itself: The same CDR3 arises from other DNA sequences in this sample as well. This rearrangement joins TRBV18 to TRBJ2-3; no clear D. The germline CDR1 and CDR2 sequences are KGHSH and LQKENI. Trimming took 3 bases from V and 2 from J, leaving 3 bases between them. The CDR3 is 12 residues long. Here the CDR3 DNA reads TGTGCCAGCTCACCTTCCACAGATACGCAGTATTTT. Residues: CASSPSTDTQYF.

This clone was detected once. The CDR3 DNA reads as TGTGCCAGCAGCAAAAGGGCTTCCGGGACTAGCGGGAACAATGAGCAGTTCTTC. Protein: CASSKRASGTSGNNEQFF. V is TRBV21-1 and J is TRBJ2-1; TRBD2 was called by the table and not checked on the DNA. TRBV21-1 is labeled a pseudogene. The CDR3 extends over 18 amino acids.

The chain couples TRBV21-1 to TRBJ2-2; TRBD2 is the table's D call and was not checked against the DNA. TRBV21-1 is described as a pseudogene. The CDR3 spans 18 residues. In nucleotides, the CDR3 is TGTGCCAGCAGCAAAGCGGCGTTGGGCGGGAGCGTTACCGGGGAGCTGTTTTTT. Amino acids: CASSKAALGGSVTGELFF.

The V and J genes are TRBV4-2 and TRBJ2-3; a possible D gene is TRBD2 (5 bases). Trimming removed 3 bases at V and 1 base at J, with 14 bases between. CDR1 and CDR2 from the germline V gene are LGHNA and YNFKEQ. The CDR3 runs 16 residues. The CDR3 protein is CASSQEAGQRTDTQYF. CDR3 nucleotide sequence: TGTGCCAGCAGCCAGGAGGCGGGCCAACGCACAGATACGCAGTATTTT.

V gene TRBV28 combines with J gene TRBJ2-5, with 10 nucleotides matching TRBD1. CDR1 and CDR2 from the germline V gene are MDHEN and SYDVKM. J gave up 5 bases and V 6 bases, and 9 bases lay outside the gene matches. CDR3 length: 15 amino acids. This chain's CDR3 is CASSQTGGAGETQYF. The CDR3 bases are TGTGCCAGCAGCCAGACAGGGGGCGCGGGCGAGACCCAGTACTTC.

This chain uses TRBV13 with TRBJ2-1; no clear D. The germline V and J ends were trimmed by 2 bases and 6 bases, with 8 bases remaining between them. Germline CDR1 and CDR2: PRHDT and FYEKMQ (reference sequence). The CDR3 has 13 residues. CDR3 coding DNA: TGTGCCAGCAGCTTAACTGGGCCCAATGAGCAGTTCTTC. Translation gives CASSLTGPNEQFF. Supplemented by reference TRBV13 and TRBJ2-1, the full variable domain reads AAGVIQSPRHLIKEKRETATLKCYPIPRHDTVYWYQQGPGQDPQFLISFYEKMQSDKGSIPDRFSAQQFSDYHSELNMSSLELGDSALYFCASSLTGPNEQFFGPGTRLTVL.

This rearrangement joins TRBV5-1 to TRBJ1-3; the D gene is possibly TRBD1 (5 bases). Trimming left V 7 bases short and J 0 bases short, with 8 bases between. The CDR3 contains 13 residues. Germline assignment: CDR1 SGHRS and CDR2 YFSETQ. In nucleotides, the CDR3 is TGCGCCAGCCGACAGTCCTCTGGAAACACCATATATTTT. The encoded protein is CASRQSSGNTIYF.

The CDR3 here is CASQDPGAETQYF. The DNA for the CDR3 is TGTGCCAGCCAGGACCCGGGAGCTGAGACCCAGTACTTC. The gene calls are TRBV6-6 and TRBJ2-5, with a tentative D call TRBD2 (6 bases). The CDR3 spans 13 residues. Between the trimmed V and J ends, which lost 8 bases and 5 bases, there was a span of 15 bases. Germline CDR1 is MNHNY and CDR2 is SVGAGI (reference sequence).

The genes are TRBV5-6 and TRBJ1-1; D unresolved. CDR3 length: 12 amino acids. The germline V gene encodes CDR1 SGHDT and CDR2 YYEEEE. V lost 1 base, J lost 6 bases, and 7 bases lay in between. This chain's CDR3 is CASSLYAAEAFF. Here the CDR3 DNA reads TGTGCCAGCAGCTTGTACGCAGCTGAAGCTTTCTTT.

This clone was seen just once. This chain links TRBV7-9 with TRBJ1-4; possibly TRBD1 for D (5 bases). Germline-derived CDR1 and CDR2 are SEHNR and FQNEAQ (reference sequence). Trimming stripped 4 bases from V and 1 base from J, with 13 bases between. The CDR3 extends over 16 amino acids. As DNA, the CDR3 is TGTGCCAGCAGCTCCGGACTTGGGGGAACTAATGAAAAACTGTTTTTT. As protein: CASSSGLGGTNEKLFF.

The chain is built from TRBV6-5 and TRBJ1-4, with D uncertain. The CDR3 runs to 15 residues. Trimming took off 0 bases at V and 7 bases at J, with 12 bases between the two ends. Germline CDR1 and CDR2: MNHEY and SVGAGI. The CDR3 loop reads CASSYSRVVGEKLFF. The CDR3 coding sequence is TGTGCCAGCAGTTACTCGAGGGTTGTCGGTGAAAAACTGTTTTTT.

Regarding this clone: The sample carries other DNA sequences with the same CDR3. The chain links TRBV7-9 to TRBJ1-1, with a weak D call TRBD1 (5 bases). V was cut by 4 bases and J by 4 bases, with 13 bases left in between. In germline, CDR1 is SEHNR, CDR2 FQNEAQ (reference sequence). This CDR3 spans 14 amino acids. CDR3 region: CASSSRGGGTEAFF. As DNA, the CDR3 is TGTGCCAGCAGCTCGAGAGGCGGGGGCACTGAAGCTTTCTTT.

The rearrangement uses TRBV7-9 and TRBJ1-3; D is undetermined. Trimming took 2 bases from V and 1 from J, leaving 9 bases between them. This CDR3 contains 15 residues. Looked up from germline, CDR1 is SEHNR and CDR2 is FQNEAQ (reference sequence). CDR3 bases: TGTGCCAGCAGCTTATCGGCTGTATCTGGAAACACCATATATTTT. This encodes CASSLSAVSGNTIYF.

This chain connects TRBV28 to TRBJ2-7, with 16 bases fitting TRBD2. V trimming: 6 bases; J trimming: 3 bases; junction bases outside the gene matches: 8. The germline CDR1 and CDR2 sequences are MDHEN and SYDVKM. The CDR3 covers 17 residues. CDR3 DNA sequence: TGTGCCAGCAGCACCGGGACTAGCGGGAGGGCGGTCTACGAGCAGTACTTC. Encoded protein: CASSTGTSGRAVYEQYF.

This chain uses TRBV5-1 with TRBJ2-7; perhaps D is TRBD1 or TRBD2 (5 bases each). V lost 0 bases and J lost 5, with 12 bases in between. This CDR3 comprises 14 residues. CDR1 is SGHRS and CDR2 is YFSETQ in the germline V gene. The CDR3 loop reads CASSLAAGSHEQYF. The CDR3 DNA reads TGCGCCAGCAGCTTGGCCGCAGGGAGCCACGAGCAGTACTTC.

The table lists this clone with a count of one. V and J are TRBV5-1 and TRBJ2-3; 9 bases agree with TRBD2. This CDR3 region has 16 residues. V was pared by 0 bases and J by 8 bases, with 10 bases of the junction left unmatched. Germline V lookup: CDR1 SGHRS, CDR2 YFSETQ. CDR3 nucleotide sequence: TGCGCCAGCAGCTTGGGGGCTAGCGGGGTCCACGGTACGCAGTATTTT. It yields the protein CASSLGASGVHGTQYF.

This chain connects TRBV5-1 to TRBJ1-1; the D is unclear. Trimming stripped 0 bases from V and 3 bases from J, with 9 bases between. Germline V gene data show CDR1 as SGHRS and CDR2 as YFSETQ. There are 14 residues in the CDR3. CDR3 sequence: CASSLGGDDTEAFF. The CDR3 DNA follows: TGCGCCAGCAGCTTGGGTGGGGATGACACTGAAGCTTTCTTT.

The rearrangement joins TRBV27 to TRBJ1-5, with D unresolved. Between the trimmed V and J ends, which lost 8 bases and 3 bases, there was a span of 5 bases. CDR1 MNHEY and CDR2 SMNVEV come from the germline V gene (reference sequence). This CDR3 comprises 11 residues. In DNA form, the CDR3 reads TGTGCCAGCGGCCTCAATCAGCCCCAGCATTTT. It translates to CASGLNQPQHF.

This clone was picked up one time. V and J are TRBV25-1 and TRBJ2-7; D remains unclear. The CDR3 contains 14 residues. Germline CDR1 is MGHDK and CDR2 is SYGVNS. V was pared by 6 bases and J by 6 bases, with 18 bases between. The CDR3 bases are TGTGCCAGCAGCCAAACTGAGGCTCGGCGCGAGCAGTACTTC. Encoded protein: CASSQTEARREQYF.

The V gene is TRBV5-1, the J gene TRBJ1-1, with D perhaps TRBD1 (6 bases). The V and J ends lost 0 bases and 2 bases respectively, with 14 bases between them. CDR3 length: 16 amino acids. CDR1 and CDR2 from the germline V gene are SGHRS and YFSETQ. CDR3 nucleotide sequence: TGCGCCAGCAGCTTGGTCCAGGCAGGGGATAACACTGAAGCTTTCTTT. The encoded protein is CASSLVQAGDNTEAFF.

The CDR3 sequence is CASRRGSYNEKLFF. Here the CDR3 DNA reads TGTGCCAGCAGGCGTGGCAGCTATAATGAAAAACTGTTTTTT. The gene calls are TRBV7-2 and TRBJ1-4; D gene ambiguous. Trimming took off 6 bases at V and 4 bases at J, with 12 bases between the two ends. The CDR3 is 14 residues long. Looked up from germline, CDR1 is SGHTA and CDR2 is FQGNSA.

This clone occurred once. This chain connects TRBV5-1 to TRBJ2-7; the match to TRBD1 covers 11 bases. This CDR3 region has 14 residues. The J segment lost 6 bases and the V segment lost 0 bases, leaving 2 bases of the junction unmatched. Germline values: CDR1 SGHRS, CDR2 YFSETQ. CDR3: CASSLGTGGAEQYF. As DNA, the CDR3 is TGCGCCAGCAGCTTGGGGACAGGGGGCGCCGAGCAGTACTTC.

The DNA of the CDR3 is TGTGCCAGCAGTAACAGGGGGCCCTACGAGCAGTACTTC. It encodes CASSNRGPYEQYF. The rearrangement joins TRBV6-1 to TRBJ2-5; TRBD1 agrees at 9 bases. The J call is in doubt because the DNA end fits TRBJ2-7 better. This CDR3 is built from 13 residues. Germline values: CDR1 MNHNS, CDR2 SASEGT.